This T cell receptor beta chain was recorded in a study of blood T cell repertoires in COVID-19. Study details: T cells, B-cell-depleted T cells, or PBMCs provided the cDNA or gDNA that served as material.

This clone has only a few counts. Sequenced by immunoSEQ multiplex PCR; TCRdb stores in-frame clones only, minus some. The sample yields about 300,000 clones, 85% seen once. Resolution of symptoms, clearance, or two negative PCRs was present in recovered Cohort 3 donors. Germline V gives CDR1 SNHLY, CDR2 FYNNEI. V gave up 5 bases and J gave up 4 bases; unmatched junction bases: 7. The CDR3 consists of 14 residues. The receptor comes from a woman in her forties or fifties who had recovered from COVID-19. Input material: PBMCs or T cells enriched from blood (not recorded which). The chain has TRBV2 and TRBJ2-7, with 8 bases identical to TRBD1. The CDR3 is CASSLGQGGYEQYF. The CDR3 DNA reads as TGTGCCAGCAGTTTAGGACAGGGTGGGTACGAGCAGTACTTC.